This T cell receptor (beta chain) appears in the sequencing data of a study of blood T cell repertoires in COVID-19. Per the study methods: Amplification with reference gene primers provided the estimates of nucleated cell counts. Profiling relied on immunoSEQ multiplex PCR, and the TCRdb table lists in-frame clones only, not all of them. V and J calls and clone size come straight from that table; D and trimming were deduced from the DNA. This sample has about 280,000 clones, with roughly 86% found just once. Trimming shortened V by 5 bases and J by 1 base, and 6 bases separated the two germline ends. Germline V gives CDR1 MNHEY, CDR2 SVGAGI. The CDR3 covers 12 residues. Seattle researchers signed up patients amid active infection and tracked them longitudinally.

Sequenced material: peripheral blood. V gene TRBV6-5 combines with J gene TRBJ2-7, with no clear D. This TCR derives from a woman under 40 with COVID-19, enrolled during active disease. The CDR3 bases are TGTGCCAGCAGTACAGAGTCCTACGAGCAGTACTTC. It is translated as CASSTESYEQYF.